The T cell receptor (beta chain) described here comes from a study of early T cells in non-severe SARS-CoV-2 infection. In the study overall: It was bulk RNA from unsorted whole blood that was sequenced, and the chains were unpaired.

This clonotype has a count of ten or more. Its target is unknown. The J segment lost 8 bases and the V segment lost 3 bases, leaving 7 bases of the junction unmatched. The germline gives CDR1 KGHSH, CDR2 LQKENI. The CDR3 has 15 residues. Broader study findings: A preference for anti-spike CD8 responses marked VDJdb matching, which missed private and CD4 specificities.

Unique molecular identifiers were added to individual cDNA molecules. TCRdb re-analysed the 5' RACE reads in MiXCR, keeping a single row per CDR3 protein. The table has approximately 50,000 distinct CDR3 sequences, 8.2% seen once. This TCR derives from an adult who was a healthcare worker with PCR-confirmed SARS-CoV-2 infection or an uninfected control (not recorded which). The specimen was whole blood. This chain connects TRBV18 to TRBJ1-4, with 9 bases lining up with TRBD1. This CDR3 is CASSPSTGGGEKLFF. CDR3 sequence (DNA): TGTGCCAGCTCACCTTCTACAGGGGGCGGAGAAAAACTGTTTTTT.